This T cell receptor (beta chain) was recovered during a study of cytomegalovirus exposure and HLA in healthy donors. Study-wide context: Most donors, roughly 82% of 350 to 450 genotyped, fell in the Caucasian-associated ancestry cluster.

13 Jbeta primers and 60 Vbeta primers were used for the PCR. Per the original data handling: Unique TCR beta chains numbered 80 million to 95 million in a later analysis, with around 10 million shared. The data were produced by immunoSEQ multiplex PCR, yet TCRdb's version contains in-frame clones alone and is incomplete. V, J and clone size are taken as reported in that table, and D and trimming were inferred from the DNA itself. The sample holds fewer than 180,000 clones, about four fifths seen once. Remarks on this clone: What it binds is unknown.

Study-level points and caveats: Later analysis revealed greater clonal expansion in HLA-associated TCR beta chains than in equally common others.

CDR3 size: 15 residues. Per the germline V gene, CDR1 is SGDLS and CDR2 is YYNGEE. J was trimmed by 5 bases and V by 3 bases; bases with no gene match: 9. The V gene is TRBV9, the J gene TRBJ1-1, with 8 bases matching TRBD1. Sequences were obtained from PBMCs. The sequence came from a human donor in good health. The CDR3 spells CASSAIQGALTEAFF. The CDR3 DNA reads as TGTGCCAGCAGCGCGATCCAGGGGGCTTTGACTGAAGCTTTCTTT.